The clone carrying this TCR beta chain was seen only once. Its specificity is not known. This sample was taken from a study of cytomegalovirus exposure and HLA in healthy donors. Findings of the study overall: The listing of about 150 TCR beta chains classed them as cytomegalovirus-associated.

Germline loops: CDR1 KGHSH, CDR2 LQKENI. Between the trimmed V and J ends, which lost 0 bases and 5 bases, there was a span of 14 bases. This CDR3 region has 16 residues. Sequenced by immunoSEQ multiplex PCR; TCRdb stores in-frame clones only, minus some. This repertoire shows roughly 190,000 clones, more than 75% found once; its top ten account for more than 5.5%. What was sequenced was PBMCs. The clonotype comes from a young man in good health and CMV-seropositive. This chain joins TRBV18 and TRBJ2-1, with D tentatively TRBD1 (6 bases). The CDR3 sequence is CASSPPKLTGNNEQFF. DNA of the CDR3: TGTGCCAGCTCACCACCTAAACTCACAGGGAACAATGAGCAGTTCTTC.